This is a list of T cell receptor beta chains from one sample in a study of T-cell memory formation after mild COVID-19. TCRdb recomputed calls from the 5' RACE reads with MiXCR, one row per CDR3 protein. The repertoire holds over a thousand distinct CDR3 sequences, with almost 65% as singletons. Sequenced material: PBMCs or a T cell subset sorted from them (not recorded which). The source of these receptors is an adult who had mild COVID-19 (a few samples of this study predate the infection). Cell type and time point are not known. The CDR3 runs from the conserved cysteine through the conserved F or W. A D gene is named only where the DNA matches it firmly. Only some rows state a clone size, as once, few, many or a class for expanded clones.

D gene,clone size,J gene,V gene,CDR3 DNA,CDR3 protein
.,.,TRBJ2-4,TRBV11-2,TGTGCCAGCAGGGAAAACATTCAGTACTTC,CASRENIQYF
.,large,TRBJ2-3,TRBV7-9,TGTGCCAGCAGCTTAGACGTGAGGGCCATCGGCACAGATACGCAGTATTTT,CASSLDVRAIGTDTQYF
TRBD1,.,TRBJ1-4,TRBV6-6,TGTGCCAGCAGTTACTCGTCTCCTCGCGGACAGGGAAAACTGTTTTTT,CASSYSSPRGQGKLFF
TRBD1,.,TRBJ2-5,TRBV6-5,TGTGCCAGCAGTTACGGACAGGTCGCTACCCAGTACTTC,CASSYGQVATQYF
.,.,TRBJ2-5,TRBV5-1,TGCGCCAGCGGCCGGACAGAACCGTACCAAGAGACCCAGTACTTC,CASGRTEPYQETQYF
.,.,TRBJ1-2,TRBV6-6,TGTGCCAGCAGTTCGCCGGACCGACCTCTCTATGGCTACACCTTC,CASSSPDRPLYGYTF
.,.,TRBJ1-6,TRBV3-1,TGTGCCAGCAGCCAAGAGGGTACAGGGTGGAATTCACCCCTCCACTTT,CASSQEGTGWNSPLHF
.,.,TRBJ2-2,TRBV7-6,TGTGCCAGCAGCTTCAGGGTCGGGGAGCTGTTTTTT,CASSFRVGELFF
.,medium-sized,TRBJ1-2,TRBV3-1,TGTGCCAGCAGCCAAGGGACAGTTTCCTTTTACTATGGCTACACCTTC,CASSQGTVSFYYGYTF
TRBD2,once,TRBJ2-5,TRBV7-2,TGTGCCAGCAGCGGGAAGGGACTAGCGGGGGGCCAAGAGACCCAGTACTTC,CASSGKGLAGGQETQYF
.,.,TRBJ2-1,TRBV6-2/TRBV6-3,TGTGCCAGCAGTTACTCCCCGACAAGGGGGTCCTACAATGAGCAGTTCTTC,CASSYSPTRGSYNEQFF
TRBD2,.,TRBJ2-5,TRBV4-1,TGCGCCAGCACCACCCAAGCCTGGACTAGCGGTGAGACCCAGTACTTC,CASTTQAWTSGETQYF
TRBD2,large,TRBJ2-6,TRBV18,TGTGCCAGCTCACCGGTTAGCGGGAGTGCCGGGGCCAACGTCCTGACTTTC,CASSPVSGSAGANVLTF
.,.,TRBJ2-1,TRBV12-3/TRBV12-4,TGTGCCACAGGGGGGGATGAGCAGTTCTTC,CATGGDEQFF
TRBD2,.,TRBJ2-3,TRBV12-3/TRBV12-4,TGTGCCAGCAGTGGCCCAAGCGGGGACACAGATACGCAGTATTTT,CASSGPSGDTDTQYF
TRBD1,large,TRBJ1-1,TRBV28,TGTGCCAGCAGTTTTCCCAAGGGACAGGGGTTGACTGAAGCTTTCTTT,CASSFPKGQGLTEAFF
TRBD1,large,TRBJ1-1,TRBV29-1,TGCAGCGTTGAAGGCTTGGGGGACAGGGCCAGGAACACTGAAGCTTTCTTT,CSVEGLGDRARNTEAFF
.,.,TRBJ2-5,TRBV18,TGTGCCAGCTCACCAGCGGGAACCTACCAAGAGACCCAGTACTTC,CASSPAGTYQETQYF
.,.,TRBJ2-1,TRBV10-3,TGTGCCATCAGTGACGGCAGGGGCAATGAGCAGTTCTTC,CAISDGRGNEQFF
.,.,TRBJ1-3,TRBV18,TGTGCCAGCTCACCACGGGCAGACGGAAACACCATATATTTT,CASSPRADGNTIYF
.,.,TRBJ2-7,TRBV7-2,TGTGCCAGCAGCTTAGGACAGCCCTACGAGCAGTACTTC,CASSLGQPYEQYF
.,once,TRBJ2-3,TRBV7-3,TGTGCCAGCAGACTCACAGGGAGGAGCACAGATACGCAGTATTTT,CASRLTGRSTDTQYF
TRBD1,.,TRBJ2-7,TRBV6-5,TGTGCCAGCAGTCAACAACGGGCAGCCGGGACAGGGGCCTACGAGCAGTACTTC,CASSQQRAAGTGAYEQYF
TRBD1,.,TRBJ2-7,TRBV7-9,TGTGCCAGCAGCTCCGGGACAGGGACAGGCGAGCAGTACTTC,CASSSGTGTGEQYF
.,medium-sized,TRBJ1-2,TRBV5-4,TGTGCCAGCAGACGGGTGGCAGGACTTTACTATGGCTACACCTTC,CASRRVAGLYYGYTF
TRBD2,.,TRBJ2-1,TRBV3-1,TGTGCCAGCAGCCGAACCGGCGGGGGGAATTACGAGCAGTTCTTC,CASSRTGGGNYEQFF
.,.,TRBJ2-5,TRBV5-1,TGCGCCAGCACCATGGGCCTTACGGAGACCCAGTACTTC,CASTMGLTETQYF
.,many,TRBJ1-1,TRBV5-6,TGTGCCAGCAGCTTGGAAGGGTACGGGACGCCGGCTGAAGCTTTCTTT,CASSLEGYGTPAEAFF
TRBD2,.,TRBJ2-7,TRBV5-1,TGCGCCAGCAGCTTGGCCTCGACTAGCGGGTCCTACGAGCAGTACTTC,CASSLASTSGSYEQYF
TRBD2,.,TRBJ2-1,TRBV3-1,TGTGCCAGCAGCCATTACGTAGCGGGAGGGTTGGGTGAGCAGTTCTTC,CASSHYVAGGLGEQFF
.,.,TRBJ2-5,TRBV5-1,TGCGCCAGCAGCTACACGGGCTGGGGGACCCAGTACTTC,CASSYTGWGTQYF
.,.,TRBJ2-5,TRBV7-9,TGTGCCAGCAGCTTAGCGTTGGGGACCCAGTACTTC,CASSLALGTQYF
TRBD2,.,TRBJ2-1,TRBV7-3,TGTGCCAGCAGCTTGGGCGGGAGCTACAATGAGCAGTTCTTC,CASSLGGSYNEQFF
.,.,TRBJ2-7,TRBV30,TGTGCCTGGAGTGCCCGATACGAGCAGTACTTC,CAWSARYEQYF
TRBD1,.,TRBJ2-7,TRBV7-8,TGTGCCAGCAGCAACCTGGCGGGACAGGTCTACGAGCAGTACTTC,CASSNLAGQVYEQYF
.,.,TRBJ1-1,TRBV11-1,TGTGCCAGCAGCTCCCTGGGGGGACCTGAAGCTTTCTTT,CASSSLGGPEAFF
.,.,TRBJ2-7,TRBV28,TGTGCCAGCAGCGAGGGGATCAACGAGCAGTACTTC,CASSEGINEQYF
.,.,TRBJ2-4,TRBV20-1,TGCAGTCACCAGGGGAGGGAAGCCAAAAACATTCAGTACTTC,CSHQGREAKNIQYF
TRBD2,once,TRBJ2-1,TRBV14,TGTGCCAGCAGCCTGTTAGCGGGAGTCCACAATGAGCAGTTCTTC,CASSLLAGVHNEQFF
TRBD1,.,TRBJ2-7,TRBV18,TGTGCCAGCTCACGGGACAGGAGCTCCTACGAGCAGTACTTC,CASSRDRSSYEQYF
TRBD2,large,TRBJ2-7,TRBV4-3,TGCGCCAGCAGCCAAGATCGAGGAGGACTAGCGGGAGGCACCTACGAGCAGTACTTC,CASSQDRGGLAGGTYEQYF
.,.,TRBJ2-4,TRBV6-2/TRBV6-3,TGTGCCGGCGGTGATCCCCCGGGGATGGGGCGGTTCATTCAGTACTTC,CAGGDPPGMGRFIQYF
TRBD1,large,TRBJ2-7,TRBV12-3/TRBV12-4,TGTGCCAGCAGTGTGGGACAGGGGGAAGGTTACGAGCAGTACTTC,CASSVGQGEGYEQYF
TRBD2,.,TRBJ2-1,TRBV7-3,TGTGCCAGCAGCATACTAGCGGGAGGGCCAAGCTCCTACAATGAGCAGTTCTTC,CASSILAGGPSSYNEQFF
.,once,TRBJ2-5,TRBV29-1,TGCAGCGTAAAACAAGAGACCCAGTACTTC,CSVKQETQYF
.,.,TRBJ2-1,TRBV2,TGTGCCAGCAGTGAAGCAGAGGGGGAAGCTTACAATGAGCAGTTCTTC,CASSEAEGEAYNEQFF
TRBD2,few,TRBJ2-1,TRBV2,TGTGCCAGCCGGGGGGAGGGCTCCTACAATGAGCAGTTCTTC,CASRGEGSYNEQFF
TRBD2,medium-sized,TRBJ2-1,TRBV5-8,TGTGCCAGCAGCTTGGTCCCAGCGGGAGGGCCAATTGGCAATGAGCAGTTCTTC,CASSLVPAGGPIGNEQFF
TRBD2,.,TRBJ2-1,TRBV29-1,TGCAGCGCGGGACTAGCGGGGTATGAGCAGTTCTTC,CSAGLAGYEQFF
.,.,TRBJ1-1,TRBV6-5,TGTGCCACTTATCGTAGGGAGGACACTGAAGCTTTCTTT,CATYRREDTEAFF
.,.,TRBJ2-7,TRBV24-1,TGTGCCACCAGTGACCCTGGACCGCCACGGGAGCAGTACTTC,CATSDPGPPREQYF
TRBD1,once,TRBJ1-5,TRBV28,TGTGCCAGCAGCCTGGGGGGACAGGATCCTCAGCCACAGCATTTT,CASSLGGQDPQPQHF
TRBD1,.,TRBJ2-7,TRBV7-8,TGTGCCAGCAGCTCGCGCCGTTTACAGGGGGACGAGCAGTACTTC,CASSSRRLQGDEQYF
TRBD1,medium-sized,TRBJ1-1,TRBV5-6,TGTGCCAGCAGCTTACAGGGGGGCCGAAACACTGAAGCTTTCTTT,CASSLQGGRNTEAFF
.,medium-sized,TRBJ1-2,TRBV5-5,TGTGCCAGCAGCTTTGGAATCTATGGCTACACCTTC,CASSFGIYGYTF
TRBD1,.,TRBJ2-1,TRBV5-1,TGCGCCAGCAGCTTGCTAACAGGGGTCCGACTGACTACCAATGAGCAGTTCTTC,CASSLLTGVRLTTNEQFF